This is a list of T cell receptor beta chains from one sample in a study of T cell changes during pregnancy in multiple sclerosis. TCRdb's copy holds only in-frame clones and misses some; the assay was immunoSEQ multiplex PCR. This sample has around 36,000 clones, with around nine tenths found just once. The specimen was CD8+ T cells from peripheral blood mononuclear cells, collected before pregnancy. The origin of the receptors is a female donor with multiple sclerosis, enrolled in a pregnancy study. Both conserved end residues are part of each CDR3. The D gene is left open where the match is weak. Where a row states a size, it is once, few, many or the class of an expanded clone; other rows omit it.

v_call	clone_size	j_call	d_call	cdr3_aa	cdr3_nt
TRBV2	.	TRBJ2-7	.	CASSEFTGTYEQYF	TGTGCCAGCAGTGAATTCACAGGGACCTACGAGCAGTACTTC
TRBV5-6	.	TRBJ2-5	.	CASSAADETGETQYF	TGTGCCAGCAGCGCGGCCGACGAAACGGGGGAGACCCAGTACTTC
TRBV27	.	TRBJ1-3	.	CASSPGTSGNTIYF	TGTGCCAGCAGCCCTGGGACATCGGGAAACACCATATATTTT
TRBV5-6	.	TRBJ2-2	TRBD2	CASSLGLAGGTGELFF	TGTGCCAGCAGCTTGGGACTAGCGGGAGGTACCGGGGAGCTGTTTTTT
TRBV27	.	TRBJ2-7	.	CASSFSGYSYEQYF	TGTGCCAGCAGTTTTAGTGGTTACTCCTACGAGCAGTACTTC
TRBV4-1	.	TRBJ1-5	TRBD1	CASSQSTGGNQPQHF	TGCGCCAGCAGCCAATCGACAGGGGGCAATCAGCCCCAGCATTTT
TRBV28	.	TRBJ1-2	TRBD1	CASSLGTGINYGYTF	TGTGCCAGCAGTTTGGGGACAGGGATTAACTATGGCTACACCTTC
TRBV27	.	TRBJ2-7	TRBD2	CASNAGTTEQYF	TGTGCCAGCAACGCGGGGACTACCGAGCAGTACTTC
TRBV5-1	.	TRBJ2-7	.	CASSLLEGYEQYF	TGCGCCAGCAGCTTGTTGGAGGGATACGAGCAGTACTTC
TRBV7-9	.	TRBJ2-7	TRBD2	CASSLGASGSYEQYF	TGTGCCAGCAGCTTAGGAGCTAGCGGCTCCTACGAGCAGTACTTC
TRBV27	.	TRBJ1-2	TRBD1	CASSPHARQGSNYGYTF	TGTGCCAGCAGTCCACACGCCCGACAGGGGAGTAACTATGGCTACACCTTC
TRBV9	.	TRBJ2-5	TRBD2	CASSAFSSGQETQYF	TGTGCCAGCAGCGCATTCTCTAGCGGTCAAGAGACCCAGTACTTC
TRBV20-1	.	TRBJ2-1	.	CSVLADNEQFF	TGCAGTGTACTAGCAGATAATGAGCAGTTCTTC
TRBV28	.	TRBJ2-7	TRBD1	CASSFTGTGVYEQYF	TGTGCCAGCAGTTTTACCGGGACAGGCGTCTACGAGCAGTACTTC
TRBV4-3	.	TRBJ2-7	TRBD2	CASSQGTSANSYEQYF	TGCGCCAGCAGCCAAGGGACTAGCGCGAACTCCTACGAGCAGTACTTC
TRBV4-1	once	TRBJ1-4	TRBD1	CASSQVMTGSSSNEKLFF	TGCGCCAGCAGCCAAGTAATGACAGGGTCAAGCTCTAATGAAAAACTGTTTTTT
TRBV9	.	TRBJ2-1	TRBD2	CASSVEGGPLVF	TGTGCCAGCAGCGTAGAGGGAGGGCCACTGGTCTTC
TRBV27	.	TRBJ2-1	.	CASSLSQGGSNEQFF	TGTGCCAGCAGTTTATCGCAGGGCGGTAGTAATGAGCAGTTCTTC
TRBV7-9	once	TRBJ2-2	.	CASSLTSDTGELFF	TGTGCCAGCAGCCTGACTAGTGACACCGGGGAGCTGTTTTTT
TRBV28	.	TRBJ1-1	.	CASSLADLAGNTEAFF	TGTGCCAGCAGTTTGGCGGACCTTGCGGGGAACACTGAAGCTTTCTTT
TRBV19	.	TRBJ1-3	.	CASSLGNTIYF	TGTGCCAGTAGCCTCGGGAACACCATATATTTT
TRBV19	.	TRBJ2-7	.	CASSPRPGYEQYF	TGTGCCAGTAGTCCGAGACCGGGGTACGAGCAGTACTTC
TRBV7-9	once	TRBJ2-5	.	CASSSPLVFPRETQYF	TGTGCCAGCAGCTCCCCTCTAGTGTTCCCGAGGGAGACCCAGTACTTC
TRBV4-3	.	TRBJ2-2	.	CASSQSRSTGELFF	TGCGCCAGCAGCCAAAGTAGATCCACCGGGGAGCTGTTTTTT
TRBV19	.	TRBJ2-7	.	CASSIGEERQYF	TGTGCCAGTAGTATAGGAGAAGAGCGGCAGTACTTC
TRBV11-3	.	TRBJ2-2	TRBD2	CASSTMMGGNGELFF	TGTGCCAGCAGCACAATGATGGGGGGGAACGGGGAGCTGTTTTTT
TRBV11-2	.	TRBJ2-7	.	CASSFRVSYEQYF	TGTGCCAGCAGCTTCAGGGTATCCTACGAGCAGTACTTC
TRBV5-1	.	TRBJ1-2	TRBD1	CASSLGTGVDGYTF	TGCGCCAGCAGCTTGGGGACAGGGGTGGATGGCTACACCTTC